This T cell receptor (beta chain) is drawn from a study of T cells after yellow fever vaccination. Across the whole study: The fractions with low cell numbers were processed using SMART-Seq v4 Ultra Low Input.

V lost 5 bases and J lost 7, with 8 bases in between. The germline V gene has CDR1 SEHNR and CDR2 FQNEAQ (reference sequence). The CDR3 is 11 residues long. 5'RACE template switching produced TCR cDNA carrying a universal primer site and UMIs. In TCRdb, the 5' RACE reads were re-called with MiXCR into one record per CDR3 protein. The sample yields about 47,000 distinct CDR3 sequences, less than 9% seen once. This clonotype was detected many times. No antigen is known for it. General study points: Post-booster reappearance was seen for most primary-vaccination clones (around 96% CD4, 75% to 90% CD8).

V and J are TRBV7-9 and TRBJ1-2, with D possibly being TRBD1 (5 bases). This sample comprised CD8+ T cells sorted from PBMCs, obtained approximately 15 days after the first yellow fever vaccination. This receptor was taken from a man aged 18 to 29 who received the YFV17D yellow fever vaccine. DNA of the CDR3: TGTGCCAGCAGCACAGGACCTGGCTACACCTTC. It codes for CASSTGPGYTF.